Below are 21 T cell receptor beta chains sequenced from a single sample in a study of blood T cell repertoires in COVID-19. Measured with immunoSEQ multiplex PCR; TCRdb has only the in-frame clones, and not every one. This repertoire shows some 130,000 clones, roughly 80% found once; its top ten account for approximately 11%. Material for sequencing was peripheral blood. The receptors shown here come from a man aged 55 to 69 who had recovered from COVID-19.

The chain has TRBV28 and TRBJ2-7; D remains ambiguous. Trimming removed 6 bases at V and 1 base at J, with 13 bases between. Germline V gives CDR1 MDHEN, CDR2 SYDVKM. The CDR3 covers 14 residues. CDR3 nucleotide sequence: TGTGCCAGCAGATCTGGCCCCAGTTCCTACGAGCAGTACTTC. This encodes CASRSGPSSYEQYF.

In regard to this clone: The sample carries other DNA sequences with the same CDR3. The chain recombines TRBV18 with TRBJ1-2; the match to TRBD1 covers 8 bases. The junction had 0 bases not matched to a gene; V was cut back by 3 bases and J by 3 bases. This CDR3 has 13 amino acids. CDR1 and CDR2 (germline): KGHSH, LQKENI. The CDR3 DNA sequence: TGTGCCAGCTCACCGGACAGGGACTATGGCTACACCTTC. Translated: CASSPDRDYGYTF.

This clone was detected only once. The chain carries TRBV28 and TRBJ2-7, with 8 bases aligning to TRBD1. The length of the CDR3 is 18 residues. Per the germline V gene, CDR1 is MDHEN and CDR2 is SYDVKM. Trimming removed 5 bases from V and 0 bases from J; junction bases left unmatched: 15. The CDR3 loop reads CASSAPPLGTGASYEQYF. DNA for the CDR3: TGTGCCAGCAGTGCACCTCCTTTGGGGACAGGAGCCTCCTACGAGCAGTACTTC.

This clone was found a few times. In DNA form, the CDR3 reads TGTGCCAGCAGCCAGACAGCGGGAGCTTACAATGAGCAGTTCTTC. It translates to CASSQTAGAYNEQFF. The rearrangement uses TRBV14 and TRBJ2-1; 8 positions match TRBD2. V trimming: 3 bases; J trimming: 4 bases; junction bases outside the gene matches: 5. CDR3 size: 15 residues. The germline V gene encodes CDR1 SGHDN and CDR2 FVKESK.

The genes are TRBV24-1 and TRBJ2-7; 9 bases are a match to TRBD1. The ends lost 2 bases at V and 0 bases at J; junction bases unmatched: 1. This CDR3 has 15 residues. Germline V gene data show CDR1 as KGHDR and CDR2 as SFDVKD. CDR3 DNA sequence: TGTGCCACCAGTGATTCGGGACAGGGCTCCTACGAGCAGTACTTC. Amino acid sequence: CATSDSGQGSYEQYF.

This clone appeared a single time. V usage is TRBV29-1 and J usage is TRBJ1-1, with 9 bases identical to TRBD1. The CDR3 runs 12 residues. Germline trimming cut 5 bases from V and 3 bases from J; bases unmatched to any gene: 1. Germline V gene data show CDR1 as SQVTM and CDR2 as ANQGSEA. As DNA, the CDR3 is TGCAGCGTTTGGACAGGGGACACTGAAGCTTTCTTT. It is translated as CSVWTGDTEAFF.

In its sample, this clone was seen a few times. The rearrangement joins TRBV6-5 to TRBJ1-4; D remains unclear. CDR1 and CDR2 from the germline V gene are MNHEY and SVGAGI. V was cut by 6 bases and J by 3 bases, with 14 bases left in between. The CDR3 has 15 residues. CDR3 sequence (DNA): TGTGCCAGCAGACGGCAAGGAGGCCCTAATGAAAAACTGTTTTTT. As protein: CASRRQGGPNEKLFF.

This chain uses TRBV3-1 (or the pseudogene TRBV3-2) with TRBJ2-7, with 9 positions matching TRBD2. CDR3 length: 13 amino acids. Germline CDR1 reads LGHDT; CDR2 reads YNNKEL (reference sequence). The J segment lost 4 bases and the V segment lost 8 bases, leaving 6 bases of the junction unmatched. The CDR3 sequence is CASRAGGLYEQYF. Here the CDR3 DNA reads TGTGCCAGCCGAGCGGGGGGTCTTTACGAGCAGTACTTC.

The V and J genes are TRBV7-8 and TRBJ2-7; D might be TRBD2 (6 bases). The CDR3 is 14 residues long. V was trimmed by 2 bases and J by 0 bases, leaving 8 bases between them. CDR1 and CDR2 from the germline V gene are SGHVS and FQNEAQ. The CDR3 is CASSLFGSSYEQYF. CDR3 coding DNA: TGTGCCAGCAGCTTATTCGGGAGCTCCTACGAGCAGTACTTC.

The V and J genes are TRBV7-6 and TRBJ1-1; D might be TRBD1 (5 bases). The CDR3 runs 14 residues. Trimming stripped 4 bases from V and 0 bases from J, with 9 bases between. Germline values: CDR1 SGHVS, CDR2 FNYEAQ. CDR3 amino acids: CASSSGHMNTEAFF. The CDR3 nucleotides are TGTGCCAGCAGCTCCGGACATATGAACACTGAAGCTTTCTTT.

The J gene is TRBJ2-1, the V gene TRBV11-1; TRBD2 aligns across 9 bases. V gave up 3 bases and J gave up 5 bases; unmatched junction bases: 5. The germline V gene encodes CDR1 SGHAT and CDR2 FQDESV (reference sequence). This CDR3 comprises 15 residues. CDR3 DNA: TGTGCCAGCAGCTTGAGCGGGGGGTTTAACAATGAGCAGTTCTTC. Translation gives CASSLSGGFNNEQFF.

The V gene is TRBV9, the J gene TRBJ2-1, with TRBD2 matching 10 bases. The CDR3 is 17 residues long. V lost 3 bases, J lost 3 bases, and 9 bases stayed unmatched. The V gene's germline CDR1 is SGDLS and CDR2 YYNGEE. CDR3 sequence: CASSGAGSGGRYNEQFF. The CDR3 DNA reads TGTGCCAGCAGCGGGGCCGGTAGCGGGGGGCGCTACAATGAGCAGTTCTTC.

This clone appeared a single time. In the same sample, other DNA sequences code for this CDR3. The rearrangement uses TRBV3-1 (or the pseudogene TRBV3-2) and TRBJ2-5; 7 nucleotides match TRBD2. Germline CDR1 LGHDT, CDR2 YNNKEL (reference sequence). This CDR3 comprises 14 residues. Unmatched junction bases numbered 3, after V lost 4 bases and J lost 1 base. The CDR3 DNA reads TGTGCCAGCAGCCTCAGCGGGATCCAAGAGACCCAGTACTTC. It is translated as CASSLSGIQETQYF.

On this clone: The identical CDR3 is also encoded by other nucleotide sequences in the sample. The rearrangement links TRBV28 to TRBJ1-5, with TRBD1 matching over 11 bases. This CDR3 is 14 amino acids long. V dropped 9 bases and J dropped 4; count of bases not matched to a gene: 5. From germline, CDR1 is MDHEN and CDR2 SYDVKM. This CDR3 is CASSGTGGNQPQHF. The DNA of the CDR3 is TGTGCCAGTTCCGGGACAGGGGGAAATCAGCCCCAGCATTTT.

J is TRBJ2-7 and V is TRBV7-8; 14 nucleotides align to TRBD2. J was trimmed by 6 bases and V by 3 bases; bases with no gene match: 10. The length of the CDR3 is 17 residues. The germline gives CDR1 SGHVS, CDR2 FQNEAQ. CDR3 coding DNA: TGTGCCAGCAGCTTGGGACTAGCGGGAGCCCCGGGGGCCGAGCAGTACTTC. Protein product: CASSLGLAGAPGAEQYF.

The rearrangement links TRBV30 to TRBJ1-2; the match to TRBD1 covers 7 bases. Germline-derived CDR1 and CDR2 are GTSNPN and SVGIG (reference sequence). This CDR3 is 15 amino acids long. V lost 2 bases and J lost 4; bases outside the gene matches: 10. The CDR3 loop is CAWSPWGAGGYGYTF. CDR3 bases: TGTGCCTGGAGTCCATGGGGGGCAGGGGGCTATGGCTACACCTTC. Using reference TRBV30 and TRBJ1-2 for the parts outside the CDR3, the full variable domain is SQTIHQWPATLVQPVGSPLSLECTVEGTSNPNLYWYRQAAGRGLQLLFYSVGIGQISSEVPQNLSASRPQDRQFILSSKKLLLSDSGFYLCAWSPWGAGGYGYTFGSGTRLTVV.

The chain carries TRBV6-5 and TRBJ2-7, with TRBD2 matching 9 bases. The V gene's germline CDR1 is MNHEY and CDR2 SVGAGI. The CDR3 has 15 residues. After removal of 0 bases from V and 2 bases from J, the junction contained 2 bases not matched to a gene. The chain's CDR3 is CASSYSQRGAYEQYF. CDR3 in DNA: TGTGCCAGCAGTTACTCCCAGCGGGGGGCCTACGAGCAGTACTTC.

The gene calls are TRBV5-1 and TRBJ1-1; D remains unclear. This CDR3 region has 14 residues. CDR1 and CDR2 from the germline V gene are SGHRS and YFSETQ. Between the trimmed V and J ends, which lost 4 bases and 5 bases, there was a span of 15 bases. The CDR3 sequence is CASSPMGVRTEAFF. The CDR3 DNA follows: TGCGCCAGCAGCCCAATGGGAGTTCGGACTGAAGCTTTCTTT.

The sample holds a few counts of this clone. The chain joins TRBV10-1 to TRBJ1-6; a possible D gene is TRBD1 (5 bases). Germline CDR1 WNHNN, CDR2 SYGVQD (reference sequence). Trimming took 2 bases from V and 6 from J, leaving 14 bases between them. CDR3 length equals 16 residues. The CDR3 DNA is TGCGCCAGCAGTGAGCTCGACAGATTGCTTAATTCACCCCTCCACTTT. Residues: CASSELDRLLNSPLHF.

The rearrangement links TRBV30 to TRBJ1-2; possibly TRBD1 for D (5 bases). The ends were cut back, 3 bases at V and 4 bases at J, with 15 bases in the middle. Germline CDR1 reads GTSNPN; CDR2 reads SVGIG (reference sequence). CDR3 size: 14 residues. This CDR3 reads CAWRGQGAVYGYTF. The CDR3 DNA sequence: TGTGCCTGGAGAGGGCAAGGGGCGGTCTATGGCTACACCTTC. Variable domain in full (rest from reference TRBV30 and TRBJ1-2): SQTIHQWPATLVQPVGSPLSLECTVEGTSNPNLYWYRQAAGRGLQLLFYSVGIGQISSEVPQNLSASRPQDRQFILSSKKLLLSDSGFYLCAWRGQGAVYGYTFGSGTRLTVV.

This clone is classed as medium-sized. The chain has TRBV5-5 and TRBJ2-1; the D is unclear. V shed 0 bases and J shed 9 bases, with 7 bases lying between them. The CDR3 length is 12 residues. The V gene's germline CDR1 is SGHKS and CDR2 YYEKEE (reference sequence). The CDR3: CASSLAGSEQFF. CDR3 DNA: TGTGCCAGCAGCTTGGCAGGTAGTGAGCAGTTCTTC.